The 21 T cell receptor beta chains below come from one sample, sequenced in a study of blood T cells in healthy people across ages. For the second PCR, which ran for about 7 to 11 cycles, a sample-barcoded 5' primer and a J-beta primer mix were used. From the 5' RACE reads, TCRdb called clonotypes with MiXCR, one entry per CDR3 protein. Counted here are 600,000 to 850,000 distinct CDR3 sequences, about 42% occurring once; the ten biggest clones make up around a fifth. The sequenced material came from blood. These receptors were taken from a woman in her fifties or sixties in good health.

This clonotype has just a few counts. The chain joins TRBV5-1 to TRBJ2-5; no clear D gene. With 0 bases removed from V and 5 bases from J, the gap between germline ends came to 11 bases. CDR3 length: 14 amino acids. Germline CDR1 is SGHRS and CDR2 is YFSETQ. The CDR3 nucleotides are TGCGCCAGCAGCTTGGTTGTGGGAAGGGAGACCCAGTACTTC. The encoded protein is CASSLVVGRETQYF.

The chain is built from TRBV3-1 and TRBJ2-5, with TRBD2 matching over 11 bases. The CDR3 has 16 amino acids. Germline CDR1 reads LGHDT; CDR2 reads YNNKEL (reference sequence). J was trimmed by 2 bases and V by 4 bases; bases with no gene match: 6. The CDR3 here is CASSLLLAGVQETQYF. For the CDR3, the DNA is TGTGCCAGCAGCCTCCTACTAGCGGGGGTTCAAGAGACCCAGTACTTC.

This clonotype was counted only a few times. The genes are TRBV4-3 and TRBJ1-6; D might be TRBD1 (6 bases). Trimming stripped 0 bases from V and 10 bases from J, with 22 bases between. The CDR3 is 18 amino acids. Germline V lookup: CDR1 LGHNA, CDR2 YSLEER. CDR3 coding DNA: TGCGCCAGCAGCCAAGAGCCCCCCGTACAGGGTTTAGGATCACCCCTCCACTTT. This sequence encodes CASSQEPPVQGLGSPLHF.

This chain uses TRBV14 with TRBJ2-3; 10 bases line up with TRBD2. The CDR3 is 18 residues long. The germline CDR1 and CDR2 sequences are SGHDN and FVKESK. Unmatched junction bases numbered 12, after V lost 4 bases and J lost 2 bases. CDR3 DNA: TGTGCCAGCAGCCTCTCTAGCGGGGGAGCTCTTACCACAGATACGCAGTATTTT. It codes for CASSLSSGGALTTDTQYF.

Comment on this clonotype: The germline gene is not matched at one end of the junction; a read error may be the cause. The CDR3 DNA reads TGTGCCAGCAGCGAAGGCGGAACCAACTACGAGCAGTACTTC. Its protein product is CASSEGGTNYEQYF. The rearrangement links TRBV2 to TRBJ2-7; D is undetermined. Germline assignment: CDR1 SNHLY and CDR2 FYNNEI. CDR3 size: 14 residues.

The chain combines TRBV29-1 with TRBJ1-2; the D gene is possibly TRBD1 (5 bases). V was clipped by 6 bases and J by 6 bases, with 20 bases between them. The germline V gene has CDR1 SQVTM and CDR2 ANQGSEA. The CDR3 runs to 14 residues. CDR3 sequence: CSVEPTAAVDGYTF. In DNA form, the CDR3 reads TGCAGCGTCGAACCGACAGCGGCGGTGGATGGCTACACCTTC.

The rearrangement joins TRBV30 to TRBJ2-5, with 7 bases fitting TRBD1. The CDR3 is 14 residues long. The trim removed 3 bases at V and 1 base at J, leaving 5 bases unmatched. Germline V lookup: CDR1 GTSNPN, CDR2 SVGIG (reference sequence). The CDR3 DNA reads TGTGCCTGGAGATTACAGGGGCTCCAAGAGACCCAGTACTTC. It encodes CAWRLQGLQETQYF.

Only a few counts were recorded for this clonotype. CDR3 sequence reads: CASSDNDGNYGYTF. CDR3 nucleotide sequence: TGCGCCAGCAGCGATAACGACGGTAACTATGGCTACACCTTC. The V call is TRBV5-1, the J call TRBJ1-2; D gene ambiguous. V was clipped by 4 bases and J by 1 base, with 11 bases between them. There are 14 residues in the CDR3. Germline-derived CDR1 and CDR2 are SGHRS and YFSETQ.

The rearrangement uses TRBV12-3 or TRBV12-4 and TRBJ2-2, with 9 positions matching TRBD1. CDR3 length: 15 amino acids. V was clipped by 6 bases and J by 6 bases; unmatched bases: 8. The CDR3: CASRQRTGEAGELFF. CDR3 coding DNA: TGTGCCAGCAGACAACGGACAGGGGAGGCCGGGGAGCTGTTTTTT.

J is TRBJ2-3 and V is TRBV7-2; 7 positions agree with TRBD1. CDR1 SGHTA and CDR2 FQGNSA come from the germline V gene. V lost 3 bases, J lost 2 bases, and 5 bases stayed unmatched. The CDR3 length is 15 residues. The CDR3 here is CASSLEDRITDTQYF. DNA of the CDR3: TGTGCCAGCAGCTTGGAGGACAGGATCACAGATACGCAGTATTTT. The variable domain in full, with the rest retrieved from reference TRBV7-2 and TRBJ2-3, is GAGVSQSPSNKVTEKGKDVELRCDPISGHTALYWYRQSLGQGLEFLIYFQGNSAPDKSGLPSDRFSAERTGGSVSTLTIQRTQQEDSAVYLCASSLEDRITDTQYFGPGTRLTVL.

The chain has TRBV7-9 and TRBJ1-4, with 10 bases that match TRBD1. This CDR3 is built from 16 residues. J was trimmed by 7 bases and V by 5 bases; bases with no gene match: 10. Germline V gene data show CDR1 as SEHNR and CDR2 as FQNEAQ (reference sequence). The CDR3 protein is CASSPLPGQGSEKLFF. CDR3 DNA sequence: TGTGCCAGCAGCCCCTTGCCGGGACAGGGGAGTGAAAAACTGTTTTTT.

This chain joins TRBV2 and TRBJ2-7; D could derive from TRBD1 or TRBD2 (6 bases each). Gene TRBJ2-5 matches the end of the DNA better, so the J call may be wrong. The CDR3 spans 14 residues. From germline, CDR1 is SNHLY and CDR2 FYNNEI. As DNA, the CDR3 is TGTGCCAGCAGTGAAACGGGGGCGCGGGAGACCCAGTACTTC. Translated: CASSETGARETQYF.

The V and J genes are TRBV21-1 and TRBJ1-1; the table's TRBD1 call for D was not verified on the DNA. TRBV21-1 is tagged as a pseudogene. This CDR3 comprises 17 residues. The CDR3 DNA sequence: TGTGCCAGCAGCCCAATGGTTCGCGGGACAGGGGACTCTGAAGCTTTCTTT. It is translated as CASSPMVRGTGDSEAFF.

Of note for this clonotype: Germline and junction disagree at one end, which may indicate a read error. The chain is built from TRBV5-1 and TRBJ1-1; TRBD1 aligns across 7 bases. CDR1 and CDR2 (germline): SGHRS, YFSETQ. The CDR3 runs to 15 residues. The CDR3 DNA reads as TGCACCAGCAGCGGTGATCCAGGGGGGCGGACTGAAGCTTTCTTT. Protein: CTSSGDPGGRTEAFF.

The chain carries TRBV20-1 and TRBJ2-1; D gene ambiguous. Germline-derived CDR1 and CDR2 are DFQATT and SNEGSKA (reference sequence). CDR3 length: 12 amino acids. The CDR3 loop reads CGCVPSYNEQFF. The CDR3 coding sequence is TGCGGTTGCGTTCCCTCCTACAATGAGCAGTTCTTC.

The chain recombines TRBV30 with TRBJ1-5; D is undetermined. Germline V gene data show CDR1 as GTSNPN and CDR2 as SVGIG (reference sequence). V was clipped by 1 base and J by 2 bases, with 9 bases between them. CDR3 size: 14 residues. The CDR3 loop reads CAWSALAGNQPQHF. The CDR3 region has the DNA TGTGCCTGGAGTGCCCTGGCGGGCAATCAGCCCCAGCATTTT.

V is TRBV9 and J is TRBJ1-5, with 9 bases lining up with TRBD1. Looked up from germline, CDR1 is SGDLS and CDR2 is YYNGEE. CDR3 length: 15 residues. The V segment lost 3 bases and the J segment 5 bases; nucleotides outside the gene matches: 6. CDR3 residues: CASSGSGDRDQPQHF. CDR3 nucleotide sequence: TGTGCCAGCAGCGGGAGCGGGGACAGGGATCAGCCCCAGCATTTT.

The chain couples TRBV20-1 to TRBJ1-1; TRBD1 matches at 8 bases. The CDR3 consists of 15 residues. Germline loops: CDR1 DFQATT, CDR2 SNEGSKA (reference sequence). V shed 3 bases, J shed 6 bases, and the junction held 12 bases outside the gene matches. CDR3 sequence (DNA): TGCAGTGCTAGGGAGCAGGGGGCCCGGGCCGCTGAAGCTTTCTTT. Translation gives CSAREQGARAAEAFF.

This chain uses TRBV10-1 with TRBJ2-5; D ambiguous. Germline assignment: CDR1 WNHNN and CDR2 SYGVQD (reference sequence). The CDR3 is 15 residues long. Trimming removed 0 bases from V and 4 bases from J, with 12 bases in between. The CDR3 region is CASSESSIGGETQYF. The CDR3 region has the DNA TGCGCCAGCAGTGAGTCCAGCATCGGTGGAGAGACCCAGTACTTC.

Many counts were recorded for this clonotype. The chain joins TRBV9 to TRBJ2-3; TRBD1 or TRBD2 may be the D gene (5 bases each). V was clipped by 5 bases and J by 6 bases, with 10 bases between them. This CDR3 comprises 12 residues. Per the germline V gene, CDR1 is SGDLS and CDR2 is YYNGEE. As DNA, the CDR3 is TGTGCCAGCAGTGTGGGGGTCGATACGCAGTATTTT. Translated, it gives CASSVGVDTQYF. Based on the CDR3 plus reference TRBV9 and TRBJ2-3, the full variable domain is DSGVTQTPKHLITATGQRVTLRCSPRSGDLSVYWYQQSLDQGLQFLIQYYNGEERAKGNILERFSAQQFPDLHSELNLSSLELGDSALYFCASSVGVDTQYFGPGTRLTVL.

The gene calls are TRBV7-3 and TRBJ1-2, with a weak D call TRBD1 (5 bases). The CDR3 spans 15 residues. The germline V gene has CDR1 SGHTA and CDR2 FQGTGA. V was clipped by 1 base and J by 3 bases, with 12 bases between them. CDR3 coding DNA: TGTGCCAGCAGCTTAAGGGCAGGGAAGGACTATGGCTACACCTTC. Encoded protein: CASSLRAGKDYGYTF.